These 14 T cell receptor beta chains share one sample of origin, sequenced in a study of cytomegalovirus exposure and HLA in healthy donors. It was with 60 Vbeta and 13 Jbeta primers that the PCR ran. The repertoire was sequenced with immunoSEQ multiplex PCR; TCRdb's copy has only in-frame clones and lacks some. The repertoire includes 150,000 to 200,000 clones, over 65% of them detected once, and about 4.7% sits in the top ten. The material sequenced was PBMCs. The receptors originated from a young man in good health and CMV-seropositive.

This chain joins TRBV11-3 and TRBJ2-3; 7 bases are shared with TRBD1. The ends lost 6 bases at V and 0 bases at J; junction bases unmatched: 3. From germline, CDR1 is SGHNT and CDR2 YENEEA. The CDR3 has 14 residues. The CDR3 sequence is CASSQGESTDTQYF. The CDR3 DNA sequence: TGTGCCAGCAGTCAGGGGGAGAGCACAGATACGCAGTATTTT.

The chain is built from TRBV29-1 and TRBJ2-5; 10 bases fit TRBD2. Germline values: CDR1 SQVTM, CDR2 ANQGSEA. The junction had 8 bases not matched to a gene; V was cut back by 3 bases and J by 4 bases. The CDR3 consists of 15 residues. CDR3 in DNA: TGCAGCGTTGAGAATCCTAGCGGGGGCCCAGAGACCCAGTACTTC. Protein product: CSVENPSGGPETQYF.

The chain joins TRBV6-5 to TRBJ1-4; D gene uncertain. Trimming pared 5 bases from V and 4 bases from J, leaving 11 bases between. The CDR3 sequence is 14 residues long. Germline-derived CDR1 and CDR2 are MNHEY and SVGAGI. The CDR3 spells CASSNTGGNEKLFF. The DNA for the CDR3 is TGTGCCAGCAGTAACACCGGCGGTAATGAAAAACTGTTTTTT.

As to this clone: The sample carries other DNA sequences with the same CDR3. The J gene is TRBJ1-5, the V gene TRBV5-1, with 10 positions matching TRBD1. After removal of 0 bases from V and 5 bases from J, the junction contained 2 bases not matched to a gene. CDR3 length equals 15 residues. Looked up from germline, CDR1 is SGHRS and CDR2 is YFSETQ. As DNA, the CDR3 is TGCGCCAGCAGCTTGGATGGGACAGGGGATCAGCCCCAGCATTTT. It codes for CASSLDGTGDQPQHF.

This clone was counted a few times. The chain joins TRBV6-5 to TRBJ1-4; no clear D gene. CDR1 is MNHEY, CDR2 SVGAGI, per germline. The CDR3 has 15 amino acids. The V end lost 4 bases, the J end lost 7 bases, and 16 bases lay between the germline ends. The CDR3 loop is CASSFQSVAAEKLFF. The CDR3 DNA reads TGTGCCAGCAGTTTCCAGTCGGTGGCGGCTGAAAAACTGTTTTTT.

This clone was seen more than once but under ten times. This chain links TRBV30 with TRBJ1-2, with TRBD1 matching over 7 bases. The CDR3 contains 13 residues. Germline V gives CDR1 GTSNPN, CDR2 SVGIG (reference sequence). The V and J ends lost 5 bases and 7 bases, in that order; junction bases with no gene match: 10. DNA of the CDR3: TGTGCCTGGCTCCCGACAGGGAACGGTGGCTACACCTTC. Translated, it gives CAWLPTGNGGYTF.

This clone came up a few times. The genes are TRBV6-1 and TRBJ1-5, with D unclear. Germline V lookup: CDR1 MNHNS, CDR2 SASEGT. This CDR3 spans 15 amino acids. V lost 2 bases and J lost 5, with 13 bases in between. The CDR3: CASSEWAEPYQPQHF. Written as DNA, the CDR3 is TGTGCCAGCAGTGAATGGGCAGAACCTTATCAGCCCCAGCATTTT.

V and J are TRBV11-3 and TRBJ1-1; possibly TRBD1 for D (5 bases). Germline CDR1 SGHNT, CDR2 YENEEA. V lost 1 base and J lost 2, with 8 bases in between. CDR3 length equals 14 residues. The CDR3 loop is CASSLVRTNTEAFF. The DNA for the CDR3 is TGTGCCAGCAGCTTAGTTCGGACAAACACTGAAGCTTTCTTT.

V and J are TRBV30 and TRBJ2-5, with 9 bases matching TRBD2. The V segment lost 4 bases and the J segment 4 bases; nucleotides outside the gene matches: 4. CDR1 GTSNPN and CDR2 SVGIG come from the germline V gene (reference sequence). This CDR3 comprises 13 residues. Here the CDR3 reads CAWTVAGAETQYF. The CDR3 bases are TGTGCCTGGACTGTAGCGGGAGCAGAGACCCAGTACTTC.

V gene TRBV19 combines with J gene TRBJ1-4; D remains unclear. The CDR3 spans 17 residues. Germline assignment: CDR1 LNHDA and CDR2 SQIVND (reference sequence). Trimming left V 7 bases short and J 3 bases short, with 21 bases between. The CDR3 reads CASTTIRGFTANEKLFF. The CDR3 coding sequence is TGTGCCAGTACCACCATCCGGGGTTTCACGGCTAATGAAAAACTGTTTTTT.

This clone was detected once. The chain is built from TRBV28 and TRBJ2-3, with D unresolved. The germline V gene encodes CDR1 MDHEN and CDR2 SYDVKM. The CDR3 runs to 14 residues. V gave up 7 bases and J gave up 3 bases, with 14 bases separating them. CDR3 sequence (DNA): TGTGCCAGCATCCCTAGTGGCCGGACAGATACGCAGTATTTT. Translation: CASIPSGRTDTQYF.

The V call is TRBV30, the J call TRBJ1-1; D call uncertain. Germline V gene lookup returns CDR1 GTSNPN and CDR2 SVGIG (reference sequence). Trimming took off 0 bases at V and 1 base at J, with 9 bases between the two ends. The length of the CDR3 is 14 residues. The CDR3 protein is CAWSVSQTNTEAFF. CDR3 coding DNA: TGTGCCTGGAGTGTGTCACAGACGAACACTGAAGCTTTCTTT.

The CDR3 protein is CASSSADRGLGETQYF. CDR3 coding DNA: TGTGCCAGCAGCAGCGCAGACAGGGGGCTTGGGGAGACCCAGTACTTC. The chain joins TRBV7-9 to TRBJ2-5; 10 bases align to TRBD1. With V trimmed by 5 bases and J by 5 bases, 11 bases remained unmatched. Germline assignment: CDR1 SEHNR and CDR2 FQNEAQ (reference sequence). The CDR3 is 16 amino acids.

The genes are TRBV21-1 and TRBJ1-1. TRBV21-1 is given as a pseudogene. The length of the CDR3 is 11 residues. The CDR3 spells CASSIYTEAFF. In DNA form, the CDR3 reads TGTGCCAGCAGCATCTACACTGAAGCTTTCTTT.